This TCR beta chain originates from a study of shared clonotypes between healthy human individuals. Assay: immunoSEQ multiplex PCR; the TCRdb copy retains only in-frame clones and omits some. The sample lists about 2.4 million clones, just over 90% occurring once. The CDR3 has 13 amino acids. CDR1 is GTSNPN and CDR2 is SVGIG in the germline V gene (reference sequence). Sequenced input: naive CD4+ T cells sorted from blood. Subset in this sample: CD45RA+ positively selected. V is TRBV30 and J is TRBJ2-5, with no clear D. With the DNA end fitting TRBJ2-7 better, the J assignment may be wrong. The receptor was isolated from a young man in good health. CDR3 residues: CAWTNSNSYEQYF. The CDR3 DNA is TGTGCCTGGACCAACAGTAATTCCTACGAGCAGTACTTC.